This TCR beta chain was observed in a study of blood T cell repertoires in COVID-19. Overall study context: The origin of the acute and convalescent COVID-19 samples was the United States, Italy and Spain. PBMCs, B-cell-depleted T cells, or T cells were the source of the cDNA or gDNA that made up the material.

Per the original data handling: Amplified reference gene primers provided the basis for estimating nucleated cell counts. The assay was immunoSEQ multiplex PCR, and TCRdb's table has in-frame clones only and misses some. V, J and clone size reflect that table, while D and trimming were determined from the DNA. Of about 100,000 clones detected, 84% appear once; the ten largest clones hold roughly 4.3%. Germline CDR1 and CDR2: KGHSH and LQKENI. The CDR3 covers 13 residues. V was clipped by 6 bases and J by 4 bases; unmatched bases: 4. The sequenced sample consisted of peripheral blood. The rearrangement uses TRBV18 and TRBJ1-2; 8 nucleotides line up with TRBD1. The receptor's source is a human donor in a cohort sampled during active COVID-19. CDR3: CASSLGQGYGYTF. CDR3 DNA: TGTGCCAGCTCTCTCGGACAGGGCTATGGCTACACCTTC.